Detailed here is one T cell receptor beta chain. Its antigen is still unknown. Base-call qualities are not available, and no considerably larger clone is one nucleotide away. The sample is drawn from a study of cytomegalovirus exposure and HLA in healthy donors listed by TCRdb under 2017. Regarding the research as a whole: An earlier analysis of more than 550 of the donors reported 250 to 300 Gb of sequence data and around 110 million unique TCR beta sequences obtained from about 180 million T cells. The later analysis used no new phenotypic data to find candidate immune exposures, relying instead on TCR beta sequences and their occurrence across donors. All discovery cohort repertoires had been generated using a single sequencing platform. The study was designed to test whether signatures of past pathogen exposure could be identified by cataloging public T cell receptors. The number of donors typed differed by locus, with about 629-630 for A, B, C, DRB1 and DQB1, approximately 500 for DQA1, 600 to 610 for DPA1, and approximately 470 for DPB1. To study patterns of TCR occurrence, a later analysis re-analyzed previously published TCR beta repertoires from more than 550 donors and added high-resolution HLA genotyping. Of the approximately 400 genotyped donors, around 81% fell in the genetic ancestry cluster associated with self-reported Caucasian donors. High-throughput TCR immunosequencing, statistical association of individual TCRs with disease status, and machine learning were combined to predict cytomegalovirus infection status. The study profiled the T cell repertoires of fewer than 850 subjects by immunosequencing and related them to cytomegalovirus serostatus. Alongside the repertoire data, information on donor age, sex, ethnicity and CMV serostatus was compiled. Along with the approximately 670-subject first cohort, a separate validation cohort of approximately 110 different subjects was used. A later genetic analysis took genome-wide SNP genotypes for about 65% of the roughly 670 donors and used that subset as a discovery cohort. Roughly 5 DR-DQ haplotypes were treated as single units for association and clustering because of strong linkage in the cohort. Across some 400 genotyped donors of the cohort, an average of about 200,000 unique TCR beta nucleotide sequences per donor were sequenced, and about a sixth of those sequences were non-productive. Both class I and class II loci were covered by HLA typing, at four-digit resolution. To decide whether each TCR beta V gene segment behaved as functional or pseudogenic, an earlier analysis of fewer than 750 of the donors relied on high-throughput TCR beta sequencing. An early release that covered fewer than 750 HLA-typed donors contained approximately 300 gigabases of sequencing data and tens of millions of unique TCR sequences. General findings and caveats noted by the study authors: According to a later analysis, most CMV-associated TCR beta chains appeared to be HLA-restricted, and the HLA associations seemed to be driven largely by CMV exposure. When HLA alleles, especially DR and DQ, strongly co-occurred, attributing TCR associations to individual alleles was difficult. In vitro tests confirmed that a few of the cytomegalovirus-associated TCR beta chains recognize cytomegalovirus antigens. Because the 87-base-pair reads could not distinguish some IMGT-functional V segments, including TRBV6-2 and TRBV6-3, those segments were excluded. A further reported finding was that TCR beta sequences accurately predicted the HLA-A and HLA-B alleles for most subjects in the first cohort. A later genetic analysis associated a missense DCLRE1C variant with V-gene and J-gene trimming of TCR beta chains, and an independent cohort replicated the association. Linkage disequilibrium might explain the correlated functional status among segregating V segments, but an unknown experimental factor could not be excluded. The classifier was reported to diagnose cytomegalovirus status with high specificity and sensitivity in both the original and validation cohorts. Compared with the approximately 600-donor mean, donors in an Asian-associated ancestry cluster had fewer N-insertions in productive TCRs, according to a later genetic analysis. Only TCR beta chains were sequenced in this cohort, and the absence of alpha or paired-chain data limited detectable features. Presence/absence analyses assumed roughly uniform sequencing depth across donors, an assumption that may not hold. A total of about 150 TCR beta chains were listed by the study as associated with cytomegalovirus. According to a later analysis, TCR association rates differed among HLA loci, with DRB1 alleles showing the most associated TCRs and HLA-C alleles showing the fewest. A cluster of highly shared sequence variants was judged likely to be a technical artifact of the sequencing pipeline. Because HLA typing was unavailable for some donors at each locus, only the typed subset was used in association tests. The earlier analysis of some 560 of the donors excluded over 15 rarely observed V segments, including chromosome 9 orphons, because counts were too low. Immune exposure information for the cohort was limited to CMV serostatus. A later analysis reported that several top co-occurrence clusters appeared linked to parvovirus B19, influenza, CMV and Epstein-Barr virus. According to the authors, the approach could potentially be generalized to other disease states and immunological phenotypes. Most TCR sequences were seen in very few donors, while some public TCRs were found in many individuals. A later analysis associated 15,000 to 20,000 TCR beta sequences with specific HLA alleles at a false discovery rate of 0.05. Broadly in line with IMGT annotations, most TCR beta V segments showed up in productive rearrangements about 90% or about 30% of the time in an earlier analysis of 587 of the donors. In a later analysis, HLA-associated TCR beta chains showed more clonal expansion and lower generation probabilities than non-associated chains that were equally common.

Libraries were prepared through the immunoSEQ multiplex PCR assay. A mixture of 60 forward primers for TCR Vbeta segments and 13 reverse primers for TCR Jbeta segments was used in the multiplex PCR. Amplification of the CDR3 region of rearranged TCR beta genes was performed with a multiplex PCR assay on genomic DNA. The amplified TCR beta libraries were sequenced on the Illumina HiSeq System as 87-base-pair reads. As for the authors' bioinformatics: A later analysis tallied roughly 80 million unique TCR beta chains across the 666 repertoires, and about 10 million of those chains were shared by two or more donors. A nearest-neighbor algorithm error-corrected the raw reads and collapsed the reads into unique sequences, merging closely related sequences to remove PCR and sequencing errors. CDR3 sequences were aligned to IMGT reference sequences to assign V, D and J gene segments. Each retained sequence needed at least a six-nucleotide match to both a V gene segment and a J gene segment. Rearrangements were classified as productive when the CDR3 lacked stop codons and remained in frame with V and J, and all other rearrangements were classified as non-productive. Following IMGT convention, CDR3 was defined as the stretch from the second conserved V-encoded cysteine to the conserved J-encoded phenylalanine. The earlier analysis of approximately 590 of the donors excluded any sequence lacking an unambiguous match to a single V gene segment. An earlier analysis of several hundred of the donors called V segments functional above 56.7% productive rearrangements and segregating when the between-donor standard deviation exceeded 5%. A statistical classification framework was built to diagnose cytomegalovirus status from the catalog of TCR beta chain sequences. In a later analysis, V and J genes were assigned by comparing TCR nucleotide sequences against IMGT/GENE-DB human TR gene sequences. In a later analysis, CDR3 sequences and most-parsimonious VDJ recombination scenarios were assigned using the TCRdist pipeline. In a later analysis, every TCR beta chain was defined by the combination of its CDR3 amino acid sequence and its V-gene family, and reads without a unique V-gene family were dropped. As a way to deal with suspected cross-contamination and a sequencing artifact, a later analysis dropped roughly 600 nucleotide sequences that were highly shared and had low generation probability. In a later analysis, a clonal expansion index was calculated for each public chain from normalized within-repertoire ranks of inferred template counts. A later analysis computed generation probabilities with a VDJ recombination model fitted to out-of-frame rearrangements, and checked the results against IGoR. A later analysis scored TCR-TCR, TCR-HLA and TCR-CMV co-occurrence with hypergeometric tests, applying a repertoire-size bias correction to TCR pairs. A later analysis estimated false discovery rates by permuting HLA or CMV assignments 20 times. A later analysis grouped co-occurring TCRs with DBSCAN, adding TCRdist sequence similarity when clustering within HLA-allele-positive subsets. Repertoires with fewer than 30,000 or more than 120,000 public chains were left out of co-occurrence clustering, as were five repertoires with anomalous nucleotide sharing. This is the immuneACCESS table as TCRdb keeps it, with only in-frame sequences that have V and J called. A part of the clones is gone; compared with another copy, unresolved V genes explain less than half, and the rest is unexplained. D and trimming come from the DNA, and the V and J calls and clone size come from that table. The sample has roughly 150,000 clones on record, about 70% of them singletons. The leading ten clones occupy 8% to 13% of the sample.

The cohort consisted of more than 650 healthy bone marrow donors. At the time of sampling, every cohort member was nominally healthy, though immune exposures that went unrecorded were likely present. The donor was CMV seropositive and belonged to the group of 270 or so seropositive cohort members. Each donor provided a peripheral blood sample, and peripheral blood mononuclear cells were used for TCR beta sequencing. The Qiagen DNeasy Blood Extraction Kit was used to extract genomic DNA from the blood cell samples. From its cysteine to its phenylalanine, the CDR3 spans 14 amino acids. Only CDR3 DNA remains: 42 bases, in frame from the first base. Per the germline V gene (reference sequence), MNHEY is the CDR1 and SMNVEV is the CDR2.

This receptor chain uses TRBV27 and TRBJ2-5; 8 of the junction bases match TRBD1. The DNA end favors TRBJ2-7, so the J call may be wrong. Sequenced: PBMCs. This receptor was taken from a man aged 25-40 years in good health and CMV-seropositive. The sequenced DNA is TGTGCCAGCAGTTCGGGGACAGGCGTGGCCGAGCAGTACTTC. Its translation reads: CASSSGTGVAEQYF.